Given below is one T cell receptor (beta chain) in context. The antigen is unknown. This entry is derived from a study of early T cells in non-severe SARS-CoV-2 infection. Unique molecular identifiers were attached to individual cDNA molecules. TCRdb re-called the 5' RACE reads through MiXCR, storing one row per CDR3 protein. The sample shows roughly 80,000 distinct CDR3 sequences, over 13% of them seen only once. Whole-study findings and limits: Clonotype matching in VDJdb favored anti-spike CD8 responses and did not capture private and CD4 specificities.

V shed 7 bases and J shed 6 bases, with 9 bases lying between them. Germline CDR1 and CDR2: SQVTM and ANQGSEA. CDR3 size: 10 residues. The TCR was taken from an adult who was a healthcare worker with PCR-confirmed SARS-CoV-2 infection or an uninfected control (not recorded which). The sequenced material came from whole blood. This chain joins TRBV29-1 and TRBJ1-2; D gene ambiguous. CDR3 DNA sequence: TGCAGCGCTGCGTTAAATGGCTACACCTTC. It is translated as CSAALNGYTF.